A single sample gave rise to the 4 T cell receptor beta chains below, sequenced in a study of blood T cell repertoires in COVID-19. Assay used: immunoSEQ multiplex PCR; TCRdb lists only in-frame clones, some missing. This sample has 200,000 to 300,000 clones; over 75% occur once, and the top ten carry under 2%. Material: PBMCs or T cells enriched from blood (not recorded which). The origin of the receptors is a man between 35 and 55 years old who had recovered from COVID-19.

The V and J genes are TRBV7-9 and TRBJ2-7, with a possible D match to TRBD2 (5 bases). The CDR3 totals 14 residues. The V and J ends lost 3 bases and 3 bases respectively, with 12 bases between them. The germline V gene has CDR1 SEHNR and CDR2 FQNEAQ (reference sequence). The CDR3 DNA reads TGTGCCAGCAGCTTCCAAGCGGAGAACTACGAGCAGTACTTC. It translates to CASSFQAENYEQYF. The variable domain in full, with the rest retrieved from reference TRBV7-9 and TRBJ2-7, is DTGVSQNPRHKITKRGQNVTFRCDPISEHNRLYWYRQTLGQGPEFLTYFQNEAQLEKSRLLSDRFSAERPKGSFSTLEIQRTEQGDSAMYLCASSFQAENYEQYFGPGTRLTVT.

The chain uses TRBV7-2 and TRBJ1-6; 10 bases are shared with TRBD1. V lost 6 bases and J lost 8; bases outside the gene matches: 7. The CDR3 consists of 15 residues. Germline V lookup: CDR1 SGHTA, CDR2 FQGNSA. CDR3 nucleotide sequence: TGTGCCAGCAGACGGGACAGGGGAACGGATTCACCCCTCCACTTT. It codes for CASRRDRGTDSPLHF.

With respect to this clone: This same CDR3 is encoded by further DNA sequences in the sample. The chain employs TRBV6-1 and TRBJ1-2; D unclear. The V end was cut by 1 base, the J end by 1 base, with 7 bases between. The CDR3 has 14 amino acids. In germline, CDR1 is MNHNS, CDR2 SASEGT. CDR3 bases: TGTGCCAGCAGTGAAGGGAGGAATAACTATGGCTACACCTTC. It yields the protein CASSEGRNNYGYTF.

V and J are TRBV5-4 and TRBJ1-2, with D hard to call. The CDR3 is 14 amino acids. Germline-derived CDR1 and CDR2 are SGHNT and YYREEE (reference sequence). Trimming pared 1 base from V and 4 bases from J, leaving 11 bases between. The CDR3 is CASSLLEVRYGYTF. The CDR3 DNA reads as TGTGCCAGCAGCTTGTTGGAGGTTCGCTATGGCTACACCTTC.